This section outlines one T cell receptor beta chain sequence together with its context. The data derive from a study of blood T cell repertoires in COVID-19. Study-level information: Samples of COVID-19 (acute and convalescent) were obtained from the United States, Italy and Spain. Nucleic acid was either cDNA or gDNA, and it came from T cells, B-cell-depleted T cells, or PBMCs.

V shed 5 bases, J shed 5 bases, and the junction held 3 bases outside the gene matches. CDR3 size: 16 residues. Germline lookup yields CDR1 ENHRY and CDR2 SYGVKD. Original processing methods: Cell counts per sample came from amplifying reference gene primers. Sequencing used immunoSEQ multiplex PCR; TCRdb keeps in-frame clones, though not all of them. The V and J calls and clone size are taken from that table; D and trimming were inferred from the DNA. The repertoire holds about 140,000 clones, with 75% to 90% as singletons. The sample comprised peripheral blood. The source of this sequence is a man in his fifties or sixties with active or convalescent COVID-19. The V and J genes are TRBV10-3 and TRBJ2-2; 15 bases are shared with TRBD2. CDR3 region: CAISQGLAGGTGELFF. As DNA, the CDR3 is TGTGCCATCAGTCAGGGACTAGCGGGAGGTACCGGGGAGCTGTTTTTT.